The 23 T cell receptor beta chains reported below all come from one sample, sequenced in a study of beta chain features in type 1 diabetes. Reverse transcription of all isolated RNA meant that expressed TCRB transcripts were sequenced. Only in-frame clones appear in the TCRdb table, and some are missing; sequencing was by immunoSEQ multiplex PCR. Among around 300,000 clones listed, 14% were seen once. The sample consisted of central memory CD4+ T cells from blood. These receptors all come from a man aged 25-40 years in good health.

This chain connects TRBV14 to TRBJ1-1; no clear D. Per germline, CDR1 SGHDN and CDR2 FVKESK. The CDR3 covers 15 residues. The V gene lost 0 bases and the J gene lost 2 bases, with 10 bases spanning the gap. Written as DNA, the CDR3 is TGTGCCAGCAGCCAAGACGGAATTTTAAACACTGAAGCTTTCTTT. Its protein is CASSQDGILNTEAFF.

This clone showed up just a few times. At the DNA level, this CDR3 is encoded by other sequences in the same sample as well. The V gene is TRBV20-1, the J gene TRBJ2-7, with D possibly being TRBD1 (6 bases). Germline values: CDR1 DFQATT, CDR2 SNEGSKA (reference sequence). Between the trimmed V and J ends, which lost 5 bases and 2 bases, there was a span of 7 bases. This CDR3 contains 11 residues. CDR3 sequence: CSARQAYEQYF. CDR3 DNA sequence: TGCAGTGCTCGACAGGCCTACGAGCAGTACTTC.

The genes are TRBV9 and TRBJ2-3; D is unresolved. V was pared by 4 bases and J by 2 bases, with 5 bases between. The CDR3 loop spans 12 amino acids. The germline CDR1 and CDR2 sequences are SGDLS and YYNGEE. CDR3: CASSPVTDTQYF. The CDR3 DNA follows: TGTGCCAGCAGCCCCGTCACAGATACGCAGTATTTT.

There are a few counts of this clone. The chain joins TRBV6-5 to TRBJ1-5, with TRBD1 identical over 7 bases. Germline loops: CDR1 MNHEY, CDR2 SVGAGI. The CDR3 covers 15 residues. V lost 5 bases to trimming and J lost 4 bases; unmatched junction nucleotides: 8. The CDR3 DNA follows: TGTGCCAGCAGTCCGGGACAGTGGGAAAATCAGCCCCAGCATTTT. This codes for CASSPGQWENQPQHF.

This clone was seen a few times. The J gene is TRBJ2-2, the V gene TRBV5-1; D is undetermined. Germline V gene data show CDR1 as SGHRS and CDR2 as YFSETQ. V dropped 5 bases and J dropped 2 bases, with 7 bases sitting between them. The CDR3 sequence is 13 residues long. The CDR3 nucleotides are TGCGCCAGCAGGATAGCTAACACCGGGGAGCTGTTTTTT. Translation gives CASRIANTGELFF.

The CDR3 loop is CASSTGFVRRDTEAFF. The CDR3 DNA reads TGTGCCAGCAGTACAGGGTTTGTCCGTAGGGACACTGAAGCTTTCTTT. The chain employs TRBV11-2 and TRBJ1-1; the D gene is possibly TRBD1 (6 bases). The germline gives CDR1 SGHAT, CDR2 FQNNGV. This CDR3 comprises 16 residues. Trimming left V 6 bases short and J 3 bases short, with 20 bases between.

The chain recombines TRBV14 with TRBJ2-3; unclear D gene. Germline assignment: CDR1 SGHDN and CDR2 FVKESK. This CDR3 contains 13 residues. Trimming pared 4 bases from V and 2 bases from J, leaving 7 bases between. The CDR3 nucleotides read TGTGCCAGCAGCCTGCCAGACACAGATACGCAGTATTTT. This translates into CASSLPDTDTQYF.

This clone was detected a few times. The rearrangement joins TRBV15 to TRBJ1-5; D remains unclear. The CDR3 loop spans 14 amino acids. Trimming removed 5 bases from V and 7 bases from J, with 15 bases in between. CDR1 is LNHNV and CDR2 is YYDKDF in the germline V gene (reference sequence). The CDR3 loop reads CATSRGRSGQPQHF. The CDR3 DNA reads TGTGCCACCAGCCGAGGCCGTAGCGGGCAGCCCCAGCATTTT.

J is TRBJ2-2 and V is TRBV11-2; maybe TRBD1 (6 bases). This CDR3 is built from 15 residues. Trimming shortened V by 3 bases and J by 1 base, and 9 bases separated the two germline ends. CDR1 and CDR2 from the germline V gene are SGHAT and FQNNGV. Written as DNA, the CDR3 is TGTGCCAGCAGCTTGGGACACCTGAACACCGGGGAGCTGTTTTTT. This codes for CASSLGHLNTGELFF.

This clone was seen a few times. The V gene is TRBV18, the J gene TRBJ2-5; D perhaps matches TRBD2 (6 bases). The CDR3 length is 13 residues. V was cut by 1 base and J by 5 bases, with 8 bases left in between. Germline CDR1 is KGHSH and CDR2 is LQKENI. Written as DNA, the CDR3 is TGTGCCAGCTCACCACTTGGAGGGGAGACCCAGTACTTC. This encodes CASSPLGGETQYF. Full variable domain (rest looked up from reference TRBV18 and TRBJ2-5): NAGVMQNPRHLVRRRGQEARLRCSPMKGHSHVYWYRQLPEEGLKFMVYLQKENIIDESGMPKERFSAEFPKEGPSILRIQQVVRGDSAAYFCASSPLGGETQYFGPGTRLLVL.

This clone occurred a few times. The gene calls are TRBV13 and TRBJ1-3; D is uncertain. This CDR3 has 12 residues. The V gene's germline CDR1 is PRHDT and CDR2 FYEKMQ (reference sequence). Deletions cut 5 bases from V and 2 bases from J, with 4 bases between. The CDR3, as DNA: TGTGCCAGCAGCATCGCTGGAAACACCATATATTTT. This codes for CASSIAGNTIYF.

This chain links TRBV5-6 with TRBJ2-1; no definite D call. The CDR3 is 13 residues long. V was trimmed by 2 bases and J by 9 bases, leaving 12 bases between them. In germline, CDR1 is SGHDT, CDR2 YYEEEE. The CDR3 region is CASSLRGYGEQFF. CDR3 nucleotides: TGTGCCAGCAGCTTACGAGGTTACGGTGAGCAGTTCTTC.

Concerning this clone itself: Other DNA sequences in this specimen translate into the identical CDR3. The V gene is TRBV29-1, the J gene TRBJ1-2; D gene unclear. V lost 4 bases to trimming and J lost 4 bases, with 10 bases between them. The CDR3 has 12 residues. CDR1 is SQVTM, CDR2 ANQGSEA, per germline. CDR3 in amino acids: CSVGGELYGYTF. In nucleotides, the CDR3 is TGCAGCGTTGGGGGTGAACTCTATGGCTACACCTTC.

This chain links TRBV7-4 with TRBJ2-1; a weak D match, TRBD2 (6 bases). Trimming shortened V by 8 bases and J by 6 bases, and 14 bases separated the two germline ends. The CDR3 has 13 amino acids. CDR1 and CDR2 (germline): SGHVT, SQSDAQ. The chain's CDR3 is CASRTGVGNEQFF. The DNA for the CDR3 is TGTGCCAGCCGTACGGGGGTCGGCAATGAGCAGTTCTTC.

V gene TRBV7-7 combines with J gene TRBJ2-7; 9 bases match TRBD1. V shed 4 bases and J 6 bases; nucleotides not matched to a gene: 4. In germline, CDR1 is SSHAT, CDR2 FNYEAQ (reference sequence). The CDR3 length is 13 residues. CDR3 protein: CASSSDRGGEQYF. The CDR3 region has the DNA TGTGCCAGCAGCTCGGACAGGGGTGGCGAGCAGTACTTC. Supplemented by reference TRBV7-7 and TRBJ2-7, the full variable domain reads GAGVSQSPRYKVTKRGQDVTLRCDPISSHATLYWYQQALGQGPEFLTYFNYEAQPDKSGLPSDRFSAERPEGSISTLTIQRTEQRDSAMYRCASSSDRGGEQYFGPGTRLTVT.

In regard to this clone: Its ends do not fully match the called genes, so a read error is possible. J is TRBJ2-1 and V is TRBV7-7; D might be TRBD2 (5 bases). The germline V gene has CDR1 SSHAT and CDR2 FNYEAQ (reference sequence). The CDR3 loop spans 15 amino acids. DNA for the CDR3: TGTGCTAGCAGTCCACCGCCGGGATCTTACAATGAGCAGTTCTTC. It translates to CASSPPPGSYNEQFF.

This clone was observed a few times. The CDR3 loop reads CASSRHVRPPEETQYF. The CDR3, as DNA: TGTGCCAGCAGCCGTCATGTTCGGCCCCCGGAAGAGACCCAGTACTTC. V is TRBV7-7 and J is TRBJ2-5; D unclear. From germline, CDR1 is SSHAT and CDR2 FNYEAQ (reference sequence). The V end was cut by 5 bases, the J end by 3 bases, with 19 bases between. The CDR3 length is 16 residues.

This clone was recorded a few times. The chain recombines TRBV5-8 with TRBJ2-7, with D uncertain. Germline V gives CDR1 SGHTS, CDR2 YDEGEE. The CDR3 is made up of 13 amino acids. V gave up 2 bases and J gave up 8 bases, with 14 bases separating them. As DNA, the CDR3 is TGTGCCAGCAGCTTTACCCGGACCTGGCAGCAGTACTTC. Translated: CASSFTRTWQQYF.

The V gene is TRBV7-2, the J gene TRBJ2-7; D gene ambiguous. CDR1 is SGHTA and CDR2 is FQGNSA in the germline V gene. The CDR3 is 12 amino acids. V lost 5 bases to trimming and J lost 0 bases, with 5 bases between them. This chain's CDR3 is CASSQTSYEQYF. The CDR3 bases are TGTGCCAGCAGCCAGACCTCCTACGAGCAGTACTTC.

This clone was detected only a few times. The chain combines TRBV2 with TRBJ1-6; 9 positions agree with TRBD1. J lost 10 bases, V lost 7 bases, and 8 bases had no gene match. The CDR3 extends over 14 amino acids. Germline values: CDR1 SNHLY, CDR2 FYNNEI. The CDR3 is CASKARTGASPLHF. The CDR3 DNA reads TGTGCCAGCAAGGCCCGGACAGGGGCCTCACCCCTCCACTTT.

This clone was counted ten times or more. This chain joins TRBV7-9 and TRBJ2-1, with 8 bases lining up with TRBD1. The length of the CDR3 is 11 residues. Germline loops: CDR1 SEHNR, CDR2 FQNEAQ (reference sequence). The CDR3, as DNA: TGTGGTGGACAGGGTCGCAATGAGCAGTTCTTC. This gives the protein CGGQGRNEQFF.

This clone appeared once. The CDR3 here is CAWSRGIKYGNTIYF. CDR3 bases: TGTGCCTGGAGTAGAGGTATAAAGTATGGAAACACCATATATTTT. The chain carries TRBV30 and TRBJ1-3; D is undetermined. The CDR3 contains 15 residues. V was cut by 2 bases and J by 3 bases, with 14 bases left in between. Germline V gene sequence: CDR1 GTSNPN, CDR2 SVGIG (reference sequence).

The chain carries TRBV7-3 and TRBJ2-1; 16 bases agree with TRBD2. Germline CDR1 and CDR2: SGHTA and FQGTGA. V dropped 5 bases and J dropped 2; count of bases not matched to a gene: 3. The CDR3 is made up of 17 amino acids. CDR3 protein: CASSPGTSGRAYNEQFF. For the CDR3, the DNA is TGTGCCAGCAGCCCCGGGACTAGCGGGAGGGCCTACAATGAGCAGTTCTTC.